Below, 12 T cell receptor beta chains from the same sample are listed, as sequenced in a study of neoadjuvant anti-PD-1 for oral cavity cancer. Specified time point: after neoadjuvant nivolumab, at surgical resection. The table came from immunoSEQ multiplex PCR; TCRdb's copy has only in-frame clones and leaves some out. The profile covers 23,000 or so clones, with about 27% appearing a single time and roughly 16% taken by the ten largest. The source material was tumor tissue, sampled after nivolumab (anti-PD-1) treatment. Source of these receptors: a person aged 35-79 years with oral cavity squamous cell carcinoma.

This clone has only a few counts. The chain combines TRBV29-1 with TRBJ2-7; TRBD2 agrees at 15 bases. V trimming: 4 bases; J trimming: 2 bases; junction bases outside the gene matches: 9. Germline assignment: CDR1 SQVTM and CDR2 ANQGSEA. The CDR3 is 17 residues long. In DNA form, the CDR3 reads TGCAGCGTTGGAACCGGGACTAGCGGGAGGAAGGCCTACGAGCAGTACTTC. The encoded protein is CSVGTGTSGRKAYEQYF.

The chain couples TRBV11-1 to TRBJ2-7, with D perhaps given as TRBD1 or TRBD2 (7 bases each). The V gene lost 5 bases and the J gene lost 5 bases, with 19 bases spanning the gap. CDR1 is SGHAT, CDR2 FQDESV, per germline (reference sequence). The CDR3 is 15 amino acids. The DNA for the CDR3 is TGTGCCAGCAGCAGTGGCACAGGGGACTACGACGAGCAGTACTTC. Its translation is CASSSGTGDYDEQYF.

This clone was observed at least ten times. This chain connects TRBV4-1 to TRBJ1-1; D possibly corresponds to TRBD1 (5 bases). V lost 4 bases and J lost 0, with 9 bases in between. CDR3 size: 14 residues. Germline lookup yields CDR1 MGHRA and CDR2 YSYEKL. The CDR3 DNA reads TGCGCCAGCAGCCTCGACAGCATGAACACTGAAGCTTTCTTT. Encoded protein: CASSLDSMNTEAFF.

This clone was observed a few times. In DNA, the CDR3 is TGTGCCAGCAGTCAAGACAGGGGGCTGAATGAGCAGTTCTTC. Its translation is CASSQDRGLNEQFF. The genes are TRBV7-3 and TRBJ2-1; 10 bases are a match to TRBD1. This CDR3 spans 14 amino acids. Germline CDR1 and CDR2: SGHTA and FQGTGA. After removal of 6 bases from V and 7 bases from J, the junction contained 6 bases not matched to a gene. Filled out from reference TRBV7-3 and TRBJ2-1, the complete variable domain reads GAGVSQTPSNKVTEKGKYVELRCDPISGHTALYWYRQSLGQGPEFLIYFQGTGAADDSGLPNDRFFAVRPEGSVSTLKIQRTERGDSAVYLCASSQDRGLNEQFFGPGTRLTVL.

In its sample, this clone was seen a few times. This chain uses TRBV7-8 with TRBJ2-7; D unresolved. The length of the CDR3 is 15 residues. The ends were cut back, 1 base at V and 3 bases at J, with 13 bases in the middle. CDR1 is SGHVS and CDR2 is FQNEAQ in the germline V gene. The CDR3 region is CASSLESEMRYEQYF. DNA of the CDR3: TGTGCCAGCAGCTTAGAATCTGAGATGCGCTACGAGCAGTACTTC.

Only a few counts were recorded for this clone. One end of the junction fails to match germline, which may point to a read error. The sample contains more than one DNA sequence encoding this CDR3. The chain carries TRBV7-7 and TRBJ2-3; D gene uncertain. Looked up from germline, CDR1 is SSHAT and CDR2 is FNYEAQ (reference sequence). This CDR3 has 13 amino acids. The CDR3 DNA reads as TGTGCTAGCAGCTTATCGGGCACAGATACGCAGTATTTT. It codes for CASSLSGTDTQYF.

The gene calls are TRBV9 and TRBJ2-7; D perhaps matches TRBD1 (5 bases). Trimming cost V 4 bases and J 2 bases, with 13 bases left between them. The V gene's germline CDR1 is SGDLS and CDR2 YYNGEE. This CDR3 comprises 14 residues. CDR3 loop: CASSPQDIPYEQYF. The CDR3 coding sequence is TGTGCCAGCAGCCCCCAGGACATACCCTACGAGCAGTACTTC.

By sample share, this clone is medium-sized (0.01 to 0.1%). The V gene is TRBV7-8, the J gene TRBJ2-7; D not certain. CDR3 length equals 14 residues. CDR1 is SGHVS and CDR2 is FQNEAQ in the germline V gene. With 1 base removed from V and 6 bases from J, the gap between germline ends came to 13 bases. CDR3 bases: TGTGCCAGCAGCTTAGGATCGTGGGTCCGCGAGCAGTACTTC. This translates into CASSLGSWVREQYF.

V gene TRBV25-1 combines with J gene TRBJ2-5, with D perhaps TRBD1 (5 bases). Germline V CDR1 and CDR2: MGHDK, SYGVNS. V dropped 5 bases and J dropped 0 bases, with 16 bases sitting between them. The CDR3 has 16 residues. CDR3 DNA: TGTGCCAGCAGTATGAGACAGAATGCAGACCAAGAGACCCAGTACTTC. Its protein product is CASSMRQNADQETQYF.

Only a few counts were recorded for this clone. DNA of the CDR3: TGTGCCAGCAATCAACAGGGGGCGAGCACAGATACGCAGTATTTT. This codes for CASNQQGASTDTQYF. The rearrangement uses TRBV6-6 and TRBJ2-3; TRBD1 matches 9 bases. CDR1 is MNHNY and CDR2 is SVGAGI in the germline V gene (reference sequence). Trimming at V came to 7 bases and at J to 0 bases, leaving 5 bases not matched to a gene. The CDR3 runs to 15 residues.

V gene TRBV6-1 combines with J gene TRBJ2-7, with 11 bases identical to TRBD1. This CDR3 is built from 14 residues. Germline values: CDR1 MNHNS, CDR2 SASEGT. The V segment lost 6 bases and the J segment 3 bases; nucleotides outside the gene matches: 4. CDR3 residues: CASRRGTGGYEQYF. CDR3 coding DNA: TGTGCCAGCAGGAGAGGGACAGGGGGCTACGAGCAGTACTTC.

In its sample, this clone was seen a few times. The chain recombines TRBV5-6 with TRBJ2-2; TRBD1 matches at 12 bases. Germline CDR1 reads SGHDT; CDR2 reads YYEEEE. V dropped 0 bases and J dropped 6; count of bases not matched to a gene: 9. This CDR3 is 18 amino acids long. As DNA, the CDR3 is TGTGCCAGCAGCTTGGGTTTGAAGGGACAGGGGGCCTCCGGGGAGCTGTTTTTT. Translation: CASSLGLKGQGASGELFF.